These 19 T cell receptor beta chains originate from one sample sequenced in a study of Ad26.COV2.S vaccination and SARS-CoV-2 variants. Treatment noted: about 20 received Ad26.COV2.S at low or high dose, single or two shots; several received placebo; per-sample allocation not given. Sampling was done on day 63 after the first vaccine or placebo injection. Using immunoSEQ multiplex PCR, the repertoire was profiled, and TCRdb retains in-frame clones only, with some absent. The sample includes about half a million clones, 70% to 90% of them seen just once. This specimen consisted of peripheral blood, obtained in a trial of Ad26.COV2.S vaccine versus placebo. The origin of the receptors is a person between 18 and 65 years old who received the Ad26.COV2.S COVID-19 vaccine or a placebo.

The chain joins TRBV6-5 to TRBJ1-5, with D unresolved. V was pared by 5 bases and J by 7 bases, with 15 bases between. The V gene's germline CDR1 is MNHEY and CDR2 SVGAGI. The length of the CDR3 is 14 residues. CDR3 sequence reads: CASSPKTRVQPQHF. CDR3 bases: TGTGCCAGCAGTCCAAAAACAAGGGTACAGCCCCAGCATTTT.

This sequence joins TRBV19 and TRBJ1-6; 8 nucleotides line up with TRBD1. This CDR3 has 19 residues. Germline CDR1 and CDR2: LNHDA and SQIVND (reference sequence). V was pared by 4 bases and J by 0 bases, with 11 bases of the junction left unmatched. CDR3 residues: CASSTGWTGKSSYNSPLHF. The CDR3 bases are TGTGCCAGTAGTACAGGTTGGACAGGGAAGAGCTCCTATAATTCACCCCTCCACTTT.

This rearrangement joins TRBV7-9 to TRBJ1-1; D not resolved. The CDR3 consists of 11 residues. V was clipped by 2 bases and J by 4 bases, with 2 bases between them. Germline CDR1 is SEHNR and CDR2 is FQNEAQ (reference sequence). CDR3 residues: CASSLRTEAFF. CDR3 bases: TGTGCCAGCAGCTTACGCACTGAAGCTTTCTTT.

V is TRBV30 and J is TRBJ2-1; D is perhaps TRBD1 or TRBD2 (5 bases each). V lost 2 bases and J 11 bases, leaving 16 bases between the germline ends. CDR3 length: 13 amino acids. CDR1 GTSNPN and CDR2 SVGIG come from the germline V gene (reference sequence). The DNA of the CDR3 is TGTGCCTGGAGTCCGGGACCTCCGAGTCAGCAGTTCTTC. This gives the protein CAWSPGPPSQQFF.

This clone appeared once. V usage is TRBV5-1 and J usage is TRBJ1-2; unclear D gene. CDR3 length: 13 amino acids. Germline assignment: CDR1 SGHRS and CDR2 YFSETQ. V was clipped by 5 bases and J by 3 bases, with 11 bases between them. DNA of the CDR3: TGCGCCAGCAGACACCCAGCTGACTATGGCTACACCTTC. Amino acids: CASRHPADYGYTF.

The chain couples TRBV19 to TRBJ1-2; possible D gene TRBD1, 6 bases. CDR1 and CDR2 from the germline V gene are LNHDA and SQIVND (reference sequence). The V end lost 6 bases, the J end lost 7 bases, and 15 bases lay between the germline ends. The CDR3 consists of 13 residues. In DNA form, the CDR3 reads TGTGCCAGTAGCCGTGGAGGGGGTGCTGGCTACACCTTC. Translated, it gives CASSRGGGAGYTF.

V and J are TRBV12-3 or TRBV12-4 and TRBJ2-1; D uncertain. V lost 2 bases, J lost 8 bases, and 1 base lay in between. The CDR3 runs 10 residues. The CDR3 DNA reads TGTGCCAGCAGTTTATATGAGCAGTTCTTC. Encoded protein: CASSLYEQFF.

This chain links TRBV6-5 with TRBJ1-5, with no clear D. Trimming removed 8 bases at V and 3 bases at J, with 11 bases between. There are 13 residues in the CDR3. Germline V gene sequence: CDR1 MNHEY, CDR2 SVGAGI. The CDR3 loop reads CASRSRNNQPQHF. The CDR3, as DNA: TGTGCCAGCCGGTCAAGGAACAATCAGCCCCAGCATTTT.

Here the CDR3 reads CASSVSTGELFF. The CDR3 DNA follows: TGTGCCAGCAGCGTCTCTACCGGGGAGCTGTTTTTT. The rearrangement joins TRBV9 to TRBJ2-2, with no clear D. V lost 2 bases, J lost 5 bases, and 4 bases lay in between. The germline V gene has CDR1 SGDLS and CDR2 YYNGEE. The CDR3 loop spans 12 amino acids.

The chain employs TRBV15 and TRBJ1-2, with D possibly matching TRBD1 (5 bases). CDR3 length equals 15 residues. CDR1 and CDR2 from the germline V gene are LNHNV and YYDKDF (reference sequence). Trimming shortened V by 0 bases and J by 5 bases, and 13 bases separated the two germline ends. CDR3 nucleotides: TGTGCCACCAGCAGAGAGGCCGGGACGATGTATGGCTACACCTTC. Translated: CATSREAGTMYGYTF. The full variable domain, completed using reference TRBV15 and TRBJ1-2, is DAMVIQNPRYQVTQFGKPVTLSCSQTLNHNVMYWYQQKSSQAPKLLFHYYDKDFNNEADTPDNFQSRRPNTSFCFLDIRSPGLGDTAMYLCATSREAGTMYGYTFGSGTRLTVV.

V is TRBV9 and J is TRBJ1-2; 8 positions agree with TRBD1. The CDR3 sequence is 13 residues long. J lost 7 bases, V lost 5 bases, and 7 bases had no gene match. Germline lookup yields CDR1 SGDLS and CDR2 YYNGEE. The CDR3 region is CASRGQGSRGYTF. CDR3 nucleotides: TGTGCCAGCAGAGGACAGGGATCGCGTGGCTACACCTTC.

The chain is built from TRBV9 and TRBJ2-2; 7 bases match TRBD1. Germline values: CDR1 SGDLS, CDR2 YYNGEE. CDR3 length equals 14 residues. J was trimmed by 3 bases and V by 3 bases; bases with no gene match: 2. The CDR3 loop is CASSGTGDTGELFF. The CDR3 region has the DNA TGTGCCAGCAGCGGTACAGGGGACACCGGGGAGCTGTTTTTT. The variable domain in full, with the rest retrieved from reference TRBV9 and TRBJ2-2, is DSGVTQTPKHLITATGQRVTLRCSPRSGDLSVYWYQQSLDQGLQFLIQYYNGEERAKGNILERFSAQQFPDLHSELNLSSLELGDSALYFCASSGTGDTGELFFGEGSRLTVL.

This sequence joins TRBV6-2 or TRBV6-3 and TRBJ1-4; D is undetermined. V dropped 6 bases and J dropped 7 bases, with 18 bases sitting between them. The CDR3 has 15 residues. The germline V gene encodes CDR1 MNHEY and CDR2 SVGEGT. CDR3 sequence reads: CASSLPSDGSEKLFF. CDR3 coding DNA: TGTGCCAGCAGCCTACCTTCCGACGGGAGTGAAAAACTGTTTTTT.

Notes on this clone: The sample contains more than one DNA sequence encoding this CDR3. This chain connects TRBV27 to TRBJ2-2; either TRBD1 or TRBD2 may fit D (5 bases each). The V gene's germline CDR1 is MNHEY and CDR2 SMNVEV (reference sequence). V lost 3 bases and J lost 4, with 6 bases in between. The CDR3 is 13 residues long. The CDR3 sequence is CASSLRGTGELFF. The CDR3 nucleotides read TGTGCCAGCAGTTTGAGGGGCACCGGGGAGCTGTTTTTT.

This chain's CDR3 is CASSPPAGGTSGNTIYF. In nucleotides, the CDR3 is TGTGCCAGCTCACCACCAGCCGGGGGTACGAGTGGAAACACCATATATTTT. This chain connects TRBV18 to TRBJ1-3; possible D gene TRBD1, 5 bases. The CDR3 covers 17 residues. V was clipped by 0 bases and J by 3 bases, with 15 bases between them. Germline loops: CDR1 KGHSH, CDR2 LQKENI.

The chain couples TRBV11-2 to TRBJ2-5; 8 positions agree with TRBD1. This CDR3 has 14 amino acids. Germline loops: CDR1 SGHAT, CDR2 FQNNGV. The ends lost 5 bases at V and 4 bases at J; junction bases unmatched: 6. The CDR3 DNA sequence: TGTGCCAGCAGCCTGACAGGGGTGGTAGAGACCCAGTACTTC. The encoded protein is CASSLTGVVETQYF.

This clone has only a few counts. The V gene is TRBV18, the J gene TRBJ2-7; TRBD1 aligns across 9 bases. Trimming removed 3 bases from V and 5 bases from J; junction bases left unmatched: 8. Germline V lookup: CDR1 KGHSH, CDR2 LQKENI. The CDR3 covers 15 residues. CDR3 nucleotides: TGTGCCAGCTCACCCCGGGACAGGGTTACCCACGAGCAGTACTTC. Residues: CASSPRDRVTHEQYF.

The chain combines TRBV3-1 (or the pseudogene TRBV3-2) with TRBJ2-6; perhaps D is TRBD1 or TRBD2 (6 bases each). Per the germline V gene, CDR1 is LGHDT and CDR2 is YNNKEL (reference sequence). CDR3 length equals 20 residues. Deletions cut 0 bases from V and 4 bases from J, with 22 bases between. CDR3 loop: CASSQERGRRATAGANVLTF. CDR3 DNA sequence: TGTGCCAGCAGCCAAGAGAGGGGGAGGCGAGCAACGGCCGGGGCCAACGTCCTGACTTTC.

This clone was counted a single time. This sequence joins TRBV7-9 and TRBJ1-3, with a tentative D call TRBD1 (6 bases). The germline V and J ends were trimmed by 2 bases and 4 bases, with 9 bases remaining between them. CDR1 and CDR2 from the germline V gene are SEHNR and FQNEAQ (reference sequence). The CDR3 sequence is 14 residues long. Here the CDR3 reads CASSLQGIGNTIYF. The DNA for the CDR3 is TGTGCCAGCAGCTTACAGGGGATCGGAAACACCATATATTTT.